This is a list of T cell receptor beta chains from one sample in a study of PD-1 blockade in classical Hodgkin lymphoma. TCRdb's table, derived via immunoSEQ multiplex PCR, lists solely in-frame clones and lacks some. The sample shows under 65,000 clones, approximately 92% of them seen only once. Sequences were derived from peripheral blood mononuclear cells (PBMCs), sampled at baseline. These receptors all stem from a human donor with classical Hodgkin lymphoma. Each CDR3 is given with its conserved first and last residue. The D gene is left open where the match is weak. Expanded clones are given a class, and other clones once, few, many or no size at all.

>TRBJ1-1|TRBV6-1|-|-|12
CASNERNTEAFF
TGTGCCAGCAACGAACGGAACACTGAAGCTTTCTTT
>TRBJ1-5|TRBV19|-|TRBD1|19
CASSILPPSQGTVRRPQHF
TGTGCCAGTAGTATATTGCCCCCCTCACAGGGGACCGTCCGAAGGCCCCAGCATTTT
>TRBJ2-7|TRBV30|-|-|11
CALAWSYEQYF
TGTGCCCTGGCCTGGTCCTACGAGCAGTACTTC
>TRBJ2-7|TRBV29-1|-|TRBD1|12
CSVRDSTYEQYF
TGCAGCGTTAGGGACAGCACCTACGAGCAGTACTTC
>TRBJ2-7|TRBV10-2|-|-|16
CASSDPGAAGSYEQYF
TGCGCCAGCAGTGATCCAGGGGCCGCGGGATCCTACGAGCAGTACTTC
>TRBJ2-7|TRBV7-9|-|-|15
CASSLHGTENYEQYF
TGTGCCAGCAGCTTACATGGGACCGAAAACTACGAGCAGTACTTC
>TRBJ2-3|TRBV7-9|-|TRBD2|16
CASSLLAGGNTDTQYF
TGTGCCAGCAGCTTATTAGCGGGGGGTAACACAGATACGCAGTATTTT
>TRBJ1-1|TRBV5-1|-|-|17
CASSWGLVGARNTEAFF
TGCGCCAGCAGCTGGGGTTTGGTAGGGGCGCGAAACACTGAAGCTTTCTTT
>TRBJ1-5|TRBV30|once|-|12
CAWSPLNQPQHF
TGTGCCTGGAGTCCCCTAAATCAGCCCCAGCATTTT
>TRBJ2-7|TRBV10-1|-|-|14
CASSAGSGKDEQYF
TGCGCCAGCAGTGCCGGGTCGGGTAAGGACGAGCAGTACTTC
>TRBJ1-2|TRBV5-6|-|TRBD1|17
CASSSPQIRQGHYGYTF
TGTGCCAGCAGCTCGCCTCAAATTCGACAGGGTCACTATGGCTACACCTTC
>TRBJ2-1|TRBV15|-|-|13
CATSRERINEQFF
TGTGCCACCAGCAGAGAACGGATCAATGAGCAGTTCTTC
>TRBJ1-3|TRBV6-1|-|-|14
CASRVSGGRNTIYF
TGTGCCAGCAGAGTTTCAGGTGGTCGGAACACCATATATTTT
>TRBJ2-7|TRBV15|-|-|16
CATSRDKVASAYEQYF
TGTGCCACCAGCAGAGATAAGGTGGCCAGCGCCTACGAGCAGTACTTC
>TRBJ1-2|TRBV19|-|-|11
CASSSGPGYTF
TGTGCCAGTAGTTCTGGGCCTGGCTACACCTTC
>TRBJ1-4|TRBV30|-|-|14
CAWSFPRRAEGLFF
TGTGCCTGGAGTTTTCCCCGCAGGGCGGAAGGTCTGTTTTTT
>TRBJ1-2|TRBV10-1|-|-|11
CASRDLNGYTF
TGCGCCAGCCGGGATCTCAATGGCTACACCTTC
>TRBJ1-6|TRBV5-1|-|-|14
CASTLDGEHSPLHF
TGCGCCAGCACCTTAGACGGGGAGCATTCACCCCTCCACTTT
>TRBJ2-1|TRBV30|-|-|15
CAWSVLGGADNEQFF
TGTGCCTGGAGTGTACTGGGGGGCGCCGACAATGAGCAGTTCTTC
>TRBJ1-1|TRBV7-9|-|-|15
CASSLTSQGNTEAFF
TGTGCCAGCAGCTTAACTTCCCAGGGGAACACTGAAGCTTTCTTT
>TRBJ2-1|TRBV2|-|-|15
CASALASSSYNEQFF
TGTGCCAGCGCCCTAGCGTCAAGCTCCTACAATGAGCAGTTCTTC
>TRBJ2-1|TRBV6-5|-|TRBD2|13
CASGSGGYNEQFF
TGTGCCAGCGGTAGCGGGGGCTACAATGAGCAGTTCTTC
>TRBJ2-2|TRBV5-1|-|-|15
CASFTGERITGELFF
TGCGCCAGCTTTACCGGTGAACGCATCACCGGGGAGCTGTTTTTT
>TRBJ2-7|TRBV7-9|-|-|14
CASSPPLGTYEQYF
TGTGCCAGCAGCCCCCCTCTAGGCACCTACGAGCAGTACTTC
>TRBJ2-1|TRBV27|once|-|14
CASSYRDVYNEQFF
TGTGCCAGCAGTTATCGGGACGTGTACAATGAGCAGTTCTTC
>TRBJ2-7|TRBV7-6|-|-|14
CASSARQSSYEQYF
TGTGCCAGCAGCGCGAGACAGAGCTCCTACGAGCAGTACTTC
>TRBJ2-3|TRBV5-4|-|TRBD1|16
CASSPHGQGATDTQYF
TGTGCCAGCAGCCCCCACGGACAGGGGGCCACAGATACGCAGTATTTT
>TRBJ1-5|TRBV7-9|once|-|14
CASSLGYQGQPQHF
TGTGCCAGCAGCTTAGGGTATCAGGGACAGCCCCAGCATTTT
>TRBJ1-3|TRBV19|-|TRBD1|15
CASRTPGTGRNTIYF
TGTGCCAGCCGGACCCCCGGGACAGGGAGGAACACCATATATTTT
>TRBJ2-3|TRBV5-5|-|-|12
CASSSEGGTQYF
TGTGCCAGCAGCTCGGAGGGGGGTACGCAGTATTTT
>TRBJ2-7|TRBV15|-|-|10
CATPRKEQYF
TGTGCCACCCCTCGGAAGGAGCAGTACTTC
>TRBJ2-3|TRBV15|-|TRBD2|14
CATSPRAGADTQYF
TGTGCCACCAGCCCAAGGGCGGGGGCAGATACGCAGTATTTT
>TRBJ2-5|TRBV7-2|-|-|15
CASSFGLGEEETQYF
TGTGCCAGCAGCTTTGGATTAGGGGAGGAAGAGACCCAGTACTTC
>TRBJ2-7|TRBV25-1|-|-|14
CASGEDNPSYEQYF
TGTGCCAGCGGGGAGGACAACCCGTCCTACGAGCAGTACTTC
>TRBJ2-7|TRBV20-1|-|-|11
CSAEGGSEQYF
TGCAGTGCGGAGGGGGGGTCCGAGCAGTACTTC
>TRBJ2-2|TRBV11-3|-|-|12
CASSPPSGELFF
TGTGCCAGCAGCCCCCCATCCGGGGAGCTGTTTTTT
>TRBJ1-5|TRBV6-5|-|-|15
CASRLTGGSNQPQHF
TGTGCCAGCAGACTGACAGGAGGGAGCAATCAGCCCCAGCATTTT
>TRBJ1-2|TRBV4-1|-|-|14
CASSQDLVQGGYTF
TGCGCCAGCAGCCAAGATCTTGTCCAGGGGGGCTACACCTTC
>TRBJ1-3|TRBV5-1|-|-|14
CASMEGDSGNTIYF
TGCGCCAGCATGGAAGGGGACTCTGGAAACACCATATATTTT
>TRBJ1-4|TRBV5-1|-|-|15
CASSLDGKGNEKLFF
TGCGCCAGCAGCTTGGATGGGAAGGGGAATGAAAAACTGTTTTTT
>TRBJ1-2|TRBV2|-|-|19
CASSSRRNPTALLHYGYTF
TGTGCCAGCAGTTCCCGACGGAACCCGACAGCCCTCCTTCACTATGGCTACACCTTC
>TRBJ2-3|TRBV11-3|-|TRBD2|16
CASSLGLAGSTDTQYF
TGTGCCAGCAGCCTGGGACTAGCGGGGAGCACAGATACGCAGTATTTT